This T cell receptor (beta chain) was obtained from a study of T cells in Graves' hyperthyroidism and ophthalmopathy. Study-wide results and limits: Most thyroid-expanded clonotypes above 0.001 were also found in blood.

CDR3 length equals 15 residues. V lost 2 bases and J lost 4, with 12 bases in between. CDR1 MNHEY and CDR2 SVGEGT come from the germline V gene. Amplified regions were TCR beta CDR3 sequences from RNA transcripts. The TCR CDR3 first-round RT-PCR relied on the HTBI primer set. From the multiplex PCR reads, TCRdb called clonotypes with MiXCR, one entry per CDR3 protein. Among approximately 640,000 distinct CDR3 sequences listed, roughly 17% were seen once. As for this clonotype: What it recognizes is unknown.

Stability of Graves' hyperthyroidism was defined as absent ophthalmopathy progression within 18 months. The source of the PBMCs was 10 ml of fresh peripheral blood. The sequenced sample was blood. This sequence joins TRBV6-2 or TRBV6-3 and TRBJ1-3; D not certain. The receptor comes from a woman aged 30 to 39 with Graves' hyperthyroidism. This CDR3 is CASSYGGRKGNTIYF. The CDR3 DNA reads as TGTGCCAGCAGTTACGGCGGACGTAAAGGAAACACCATATATTTT.